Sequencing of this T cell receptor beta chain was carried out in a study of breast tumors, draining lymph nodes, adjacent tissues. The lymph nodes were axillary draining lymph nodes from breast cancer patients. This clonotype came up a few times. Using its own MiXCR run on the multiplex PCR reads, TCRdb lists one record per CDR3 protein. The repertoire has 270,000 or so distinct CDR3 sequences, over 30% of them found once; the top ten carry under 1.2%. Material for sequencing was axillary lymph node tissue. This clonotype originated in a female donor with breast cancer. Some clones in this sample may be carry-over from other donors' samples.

In nucleotides, the CDR3 is TGTGCCAGCAGCATGTTAGGAGTTAGCACAGATACGCAGTATTTT. Its translation is CASSMLGVSTDTQYF. V is TRBV3-2 and J is TRBJ2-3. TRBV3-2 is recorded as a pseudogene. CDR3 length: 15 amino acids.